This T cell receptor (beta chain) was retrieved from a study of OX40 agonist ivuxolimab in advanced cancers. The repertoire was sequenced with immunoSEQ multiplex PCR; TCRdb's copy has only in-frame clones and lacks some. In the table there are around 84,000 clones, 90% to 95% of which are singletons. The germline V gene has CDR1 SGDLS and CDR2 YYNGEE. V lost 4 bases and J 3 bases, leaving 6 bases between the germline ends. The CDR3 loop spans 12 amino acids. The chain employs TRBV9 and TRBJ2-3; D remains unclear. This TCR was sampled from an adult with an advanced solid tumor such as melanoma, head and neck, liver or kidney cancer. The input for sequencing was CD4+ or CD8+ T cells sorted from blood, taken in a trial of the OX40 agonist ivuxolimab. As DNA, the CDR3 is TGTGCCAGCAGCCCAAATACAGATACGCAGTATTTT. Its protein product is CASSPNTDTQYF.